This TCR beta chain was found in a study of T cells in Graves' hyperthyroidism and ophthalmopathy. The investigators amplified TCR beta CDR3 regions from RNA transcripts. HTBI primers were employed in a first-round RT-PCR of the TCR CDR3. A single record per CDR3 protein comes from TCRdb applying MiXCR to the multiplex PCR reads. The sample has 350,000 or so distinct CDR3 sequences; 20% to 25% are singletons. Points from the study as a whole: Ophthalmopathy stood apart from stable hyperthyroidism in a 13 V-J model.

The CDR3 runs to 17 residues. The germline CDR1 and CDR2 sequences are SGHAT and FQNNGV. Germline trimming cut 5 bases from V and 7 bases from J; bases unmatched to any gene: 10. This clonotype was seen ten or more times. The antigen is undetermined. A lack of ophthalmopathy progression within 18 months defined stable Graves' hyperthyroidism. The chain couples TRBV11-2 to TRBJ2-1; TRBD2 matches at 14 bases. The specimen sequenced was blood. The sequence derives from a woman aged 45-60 years with Graves' hyperthyroidism. The CDR3 loop reads CASSLQGLAGGRNEQFF. CDR3 coding DNA: TGTGCCAGCAGCCTACAAGGACTAGCGGGGGGAAGAAATGAGCAGTTCTTC.